A selection of T cell receptor beta chains follows, all from one sample in a study of chemoradiotherapy in HPV16-positive cancers. Assay used: immunoSEQ multiplex PCR; TCRdb lists only in-frame clones, some missing. The data hold 25,000 to 30,000 clones, with about 94% observed a single time. This specimen was blood, taken from a patient who underwent chemoradiotherapy. These receptors came from a human donor with HPV-associated anogenital cancer. CDR3s include the opening cysteine and the closing phenylalanine or tryptophan. Each record gives: J gene, D gene, V gene, clone size, CDR3 protein, CDR3 DNA. The D gene is left open where the match is weak. Some rows have no size entry. The others give once, few or many, or a class for an expanded clone.

j_call: TRBJ2-2; d_call: .; v_call: TRBV15; clone_size: .; cdr3_aa: CATSRGTGNPGELFF; cdr3_nt: TGTGCCACCAGCAGAGGAACAGGGAATCCCGGGGAGCTATTTTTT
j_call: TRBJ1-4; d_call: .; v_call: TRBV7-6; clone_size: .; cdr3_aa: CASSKNSGATNEKLFF; cdr3_nt: TGTGCCAGCAGCAAGAACTCAGGTGCAACTAATGAAAAACTGTTTTTT
j_call: TRBJ2-3; d_call: .; v_call: TRBV6-5; clone_size: .; cdr3_aa: CASSIRRGTDTQYF; cdr3_nt: TGTGCCAGCAGCATAAGAAGAGGCACAGATACGCAGTATTTT
j_call: TRBJ1-2; d_call: TRBD1; v_call: TRBV6-4; clone_size: .; cdr3_aa: CASSLTGDIGGYTF; cdr3_nt: TGTGCCAGCAGTCTTACAGGGGATATCGGTGGCTACACCTTC
j_call: TRBJ1-1; d_call: .; v_call: TRBV28; clone_size: .; cdr3_aa: CASSFILPSAEAFF; cdr3_nt: TGTGCCAGCAGTTTTATTTTGCCATCGGCTGAAGCTTTCTTT
j_call: TRBJ2-1; d_call: .; v_call: TRBV7-9; clone_size: .; cdr3_aa: CASSLVVHEQFF; cdr3_nt: TGTGCCAGCAGCTTAGTCGTCCATGAGCAGTTCTTC
j_call: TRBJ2-1; d_call: .; v_call: TRBV5-1; clone_size: .; cdr3_aa: CASSLLSGVLNEQFF; cdr3_nt: TGCGCCAGCAGCTTGTTATCGGGTGTCTTGAATGAGCAGTTCTTC
j_call: TRBJ1-2; d_call: .; v_call: TRBV6-5; clone_size: once; cdr3_aa: CASSYLQAGENYGYTF; cdr3_nt: TGTGCCAGCAGTTACTTACAGGCAGGGGAAAACTATGGCTACACCTTC
j_call: TRBJ1-6; d_call: .; v_call: TRBV18; clone_size: .; cdr3_aa: CASSLDSRNSPLHF; cdr3_nt: TGTGCCAGCTCACTGGACAGCCGTAATTCACCCCTCCACTTT
j_call: TRBJ1-5; d_call: .; v_call: TRBV7-2; clone_size: .; cdr3_aa: CASSLQRGQGNQPQHF; cdr3_nt: TGTGCCAGCAGCCTCCAGAGGGGTCAAGGCAATCAGCCCCAGCATTTT
j_call: TRBJ2-5; d_call: .; v_call: TRBV4-1; clone_size: .; cdr3_aa: CASSQTPRETQYF; cdr3_nt: TGCGCCAGCAGCCAAACTCCCCGGGAGACCCAGTACTTC
j_call: TRBJ1-5; d_call: .; v_call: TRBV6-1; clone_size: .; cdr3_aa: CATLDHVQPQHF; cdr3_nt: TGTGCCACTCTAGACCATGTCCAGCCCCAGCATTTT
j_call: TRBJ1-2; d_call: TRBD1; v_call: TRBV28; clone_size: few; cdr3_aa: CASRSRRQGNYGYTF; cdr3_nt: TGTGCCAGCAGGTCCCGAAGACAGGGGAACTATGGCTACACCTTC
j_call: TRBJ2-7; d_call: TRBD2; v_call: TRBV15; clone_size: once; cdr3_aa: CATSRDRPLTSGRVYEQYF; cdr3_nt: TGTGCCACCAGCAGAGATAGGCCTTTGACTAGCGGGAGGGTTTACGAGCAGTACTTC
j_call: TRBJ2-7; d_call: .; v_call: TRBV21-1; clone_size: .; cdr3_aa: CASSKEDRSHYEQYF; cdr3_nt: TGTGCCAGCAGCAAAGAAGACAGGAGTCACTACGAGCAGTACTTC
j_call: TRBJ2-2; d_call: TRBD2; v_call: TRBV6-5; clone_size: .; cdr3_aa: CASGLANTGELFF; cdr3_nt: TGTGCCAGCGGACTAGCGAACACCGGGGAGCTGTTTTTT
j_call: TRBJ1-5; d_call: .; v_call: TRBV6-5; clone_size: .; cdr3_aa: CASSYSKFGPQHF; cdr3_nt: TGTGCCAGCAGTTACTCGAAGTTCGGCCCCCAGCATTTT